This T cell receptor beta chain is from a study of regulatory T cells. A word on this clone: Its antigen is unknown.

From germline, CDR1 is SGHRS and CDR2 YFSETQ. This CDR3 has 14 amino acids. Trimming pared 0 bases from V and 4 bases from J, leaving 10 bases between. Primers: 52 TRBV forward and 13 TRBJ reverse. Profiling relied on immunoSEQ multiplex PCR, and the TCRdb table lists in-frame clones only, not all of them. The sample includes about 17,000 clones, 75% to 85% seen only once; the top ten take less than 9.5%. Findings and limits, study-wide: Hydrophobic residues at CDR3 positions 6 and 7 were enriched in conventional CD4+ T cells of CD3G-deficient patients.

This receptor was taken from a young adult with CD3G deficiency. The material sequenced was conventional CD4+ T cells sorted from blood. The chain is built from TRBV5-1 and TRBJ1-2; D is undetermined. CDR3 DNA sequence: TGCGCCAGCAGCTTGGAAGGGCGCGCCTATGGCTACACCTTC. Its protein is CASSLEGRAYGYTF.